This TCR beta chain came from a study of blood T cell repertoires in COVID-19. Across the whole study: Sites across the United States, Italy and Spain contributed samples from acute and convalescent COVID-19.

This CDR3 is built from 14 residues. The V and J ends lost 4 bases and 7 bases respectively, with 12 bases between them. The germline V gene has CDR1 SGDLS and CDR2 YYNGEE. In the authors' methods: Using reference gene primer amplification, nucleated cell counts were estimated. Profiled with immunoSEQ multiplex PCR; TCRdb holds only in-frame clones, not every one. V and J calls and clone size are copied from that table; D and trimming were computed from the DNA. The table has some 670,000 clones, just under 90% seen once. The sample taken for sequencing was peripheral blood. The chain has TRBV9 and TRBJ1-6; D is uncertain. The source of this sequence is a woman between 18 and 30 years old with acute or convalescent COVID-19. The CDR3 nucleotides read TGTGCCAGCAGCCCCCGGAGGGAGAATTCACCCCTCCACTTT. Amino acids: CASSPRRENSPLHF. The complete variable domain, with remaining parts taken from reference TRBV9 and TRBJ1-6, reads DSGVTQTPKHLITATGQRVTLRCSPRSGDLSVYWYQQSLDQGLQFLIQYYNGEERAKGNILERFSAQQFPDLHSELNLSSLELGDSALYFCASSPRRENSPLHFGNGTRLTVT.